Listed here are 11 T cell receptor beta chains from one sample, sequenced in a study of blood T cells in healthy people across ages. Primed by a sample-barcoded 5' primer and a J-beta primer mix, a second PCR proceeded for roughly 7 to 11 cycles. TCRdb independently ran MiXCR on the 5' RACE reads; one entry per CDR3 protein. The table lists more than 1.4 million distinct CDR3 sequences, approximately 40% of them singletons, with under 8% in the top ten. Sequencing input: blood. These receptors were taken from a woman aged 18-35 years in good health.

The genes are TRBV25-1 and TRBJ2-7, with D tentatively TRBD1 (6 bases). The closer fit of TRBJ2-5 to the DNA end suggests the J call may be wrong. Germline V gene sequence: CDR1 MGHDK, CDR2 SYGVNS. This CDR3 region has 13 residues. CDR3 region: CASSAWGLETQYF. As DNA, the CDR3 is TGTGCCAGCAGTGCTTGGGGGCTGGAGACCCAGTACTTC.

The V call is TRBV7-9, the J call TRBJ1-4, with D hard to call. Trimming shortened V by 5 bases and J by 3 bases, and 7 bases separated the two germline ends. The CDR3 is made up of 13 amino acids. CDR1 and CDR2 (germline): SEHNR, FQNEAQ (reference sequence). CDR3: CASSKDPNEKLFF. Here the CDR3 DNA reads TGTGCCAGCAGCAAGGACCCTAATGAAAAACTGTTTTTT. Drawing the rest from reference TRBV7-9 and TRBJ1-4, the complete variable domain is DTGVSQNPRHKITKRGQNVTFRCDPISEHNRLYWYRQTLGQGPEFLTYFQNEAQLEKSRLLSDRFSAERPKGSFSTLEIQRTEQGDSAMYLCASSKDPNEKLFFGSGTQLSVL.

About this clonotype itself: Relative to the germline gene, one junction end is altered; a read error may explain this. The V call is TRBV30, the J call TRBJ2-1; possibly TRBD2 for D (5 bases). The CDR3 length is 13 residues. Germline V gives CDR1 GTSNPN, CDR2 SVGIG (reference sequence). The CDR3 region is CAWSGTGYNGQFF. The CDR3 region has the DNA TGTGCCTGGAGTGGGACTGGGTACAATGGGCAGTTCTTC.

The chain has TRBV11-1 and TRBJ2-1; TRBD2 might be the D (6 bases). V was pared by 2 bases and J by 0 bases, with 11 bases between. The CDR3 has 16 residues. CDR1 and CDR2 (germline): SGHAT, FQDESV (reference sequence). In nucleotides, the CDR3 is TGTGCCAGCAGCTTAACAGCGGGCCGCTCCTACAATGAGCAGTTCTTC. Residues: CASSLTAGRSYNEQFF.

There are a few counts of this clonotype. The chain employs TRBV4-1 and TRBJ2-4; possibly TRBD2 for D (6 bases). Germline assignment: CDR1 MGHRA and CDR2 YSYEKL. With 3 bases removed from V and 6 bases from J, the gap between germline ends came to 12 bases. CDR3 size: 14 residues. The CDR3 reads CASSQGLRGNIQYF. In DNA, the CDR3 is TGCGCCAGCAGCCAGGGGCTGCGGGGAAACATTCAGTACTTC.

This clonotype has at least ten counts. The J gene is TRBJ2-1, the V gene TRBV7-2; D remains ambiguous. Germline loops: CDR1 SGHTA, CDR2 FQGNSA. Trimming took 0 bases from V and 3 from J, leaving 6 bases between them. The CDR3 runs to 14 residues. The CDR3 region has the DNA TGTGCCAGCAGCTTAGCGCTTAGCTACAATGAGCAGTTCTTC. Amino acid sequence: CASSLALSYNEQFF.

The CDR3 region is CANQRGYEQYF. CDR3 sequence (DNA): TGTGCCAATCAACGGGGGTATGAGCAGTACTTC. The chain employs TRBV7-2 and TRBJ2-7; TRBD2 is a possible D gene (6 bases). Germline loops: CDR1 SGHTA, CDR2 FQGNSA. This CDR3 region has 11 residues. Trimming pared 10 bases from V and 7 bases from J, leaving 14 bases between.

The genes are TRBV12-3 or TRBV12-4 and TRBJ2-1; 8 bases are a match to TRBD2. With V trimmed by 3 bases and J by 6 bases, 10 bases remained unmatched. The CDR3 extends over 16 amino acids. The CDR3 spells CASSLSFSGKGNEQFF. In DNA form, the CDR3 reads TGTGCCAGCAGTTTGTCTTTTAGCGGGAAGGGCAATGAGCAGTTCTTC.

V gene TRBV6-1 combines with J gene TRBJ2-1; 14 bases map to TRBD2. The J call may be faulty, since TRBJ2-7 better matches the DNA end. Germline V gene sequence: CDR1 MNHNS, CDR2 SASEGT. This CDR3 is 17 amino acids long. In DNA, the CDR3 is TGTGCCAGCAGTACCCTCGGGACTAGCGGGAGCTACAATGAGCAGTACTTC. Translation: CASSTLGTSGSYNEQYF.

Of note for this clonotype: The germline gene is not matched at one end of the junction; a read error may be the cause. The chain recombines TRBV7-6 with TRBJ2-3, with TRBD1 matching 8 bases. The CDR3 consists of 15 residues. Per the germline V gene, CDR1 is SGHVS and CDR2 is FNYEAQ. The DNA for the CDR3 is TGTGCCAGCAGCGTAGGAGACAGGGGCACAGATACGCGGTATTTT. It is translated as CASSVGDRGTDTRYF.

This chain connects TRBV6-6 to TRBJ2-5, with 8 bases matching TRBD2. The V gene's germline CDR1 is MNHNY and CDR2 SVGAGI (reference sequence). V gave up 2 bases and J gave up 11 bases; unmatched junction bases: 16. The CDR3 sequence is 16 residues long. This chain's CDR3 is CASSYLIGGGWNEQYF. For the CDR3, the DNA is TGTGCCAGCAGTTACCTCATCGGGGGGGGTTGGAATGAGCAGTACTTC.